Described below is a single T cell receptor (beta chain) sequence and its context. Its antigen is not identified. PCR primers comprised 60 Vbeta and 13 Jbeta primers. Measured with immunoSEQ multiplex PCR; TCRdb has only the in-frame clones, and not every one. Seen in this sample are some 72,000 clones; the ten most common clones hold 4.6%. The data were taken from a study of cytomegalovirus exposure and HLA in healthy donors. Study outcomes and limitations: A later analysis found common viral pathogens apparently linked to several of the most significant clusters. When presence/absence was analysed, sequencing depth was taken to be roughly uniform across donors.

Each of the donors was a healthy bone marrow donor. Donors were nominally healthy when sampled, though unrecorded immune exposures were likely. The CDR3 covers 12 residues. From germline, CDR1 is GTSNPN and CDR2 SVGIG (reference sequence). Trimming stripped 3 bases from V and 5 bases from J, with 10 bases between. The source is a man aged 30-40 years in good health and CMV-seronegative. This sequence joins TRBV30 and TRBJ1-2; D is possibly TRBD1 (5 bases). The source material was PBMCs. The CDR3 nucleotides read TGTGCCTGGAGCCAGGGAGGGTATGGCTACACCTTC. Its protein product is CAWSQGGYGYTF.